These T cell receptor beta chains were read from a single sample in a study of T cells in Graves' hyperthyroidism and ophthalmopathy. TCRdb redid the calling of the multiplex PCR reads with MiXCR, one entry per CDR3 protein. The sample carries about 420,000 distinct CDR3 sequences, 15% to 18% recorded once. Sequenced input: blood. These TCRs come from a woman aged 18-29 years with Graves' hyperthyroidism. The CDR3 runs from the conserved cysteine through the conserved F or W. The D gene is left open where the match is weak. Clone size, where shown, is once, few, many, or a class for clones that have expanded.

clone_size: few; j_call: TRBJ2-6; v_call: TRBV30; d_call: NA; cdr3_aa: CAWSVLRVSGANVLTF; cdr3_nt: TGTGCCTGGAGTGTACTTCGGGTCTCTGGGGCCAACGTCCTGACTTTC
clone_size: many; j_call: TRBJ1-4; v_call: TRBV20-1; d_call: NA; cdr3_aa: CSAITFEKLFF; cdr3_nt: TGCAGTGCCATCACCTTTGAAAAACTGTTTTTT
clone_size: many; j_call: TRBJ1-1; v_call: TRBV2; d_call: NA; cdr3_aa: CATVRTAMNTEAFF; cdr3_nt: TGTGCCACCGTCCGGACAGCCATGAACACTGAAGCTTTCTTT
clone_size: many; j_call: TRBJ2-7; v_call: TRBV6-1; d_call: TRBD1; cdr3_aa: CASGTGREQYF; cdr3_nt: TGTGCCAGCGGGACAGGGCGCGAGCAGTACTTC
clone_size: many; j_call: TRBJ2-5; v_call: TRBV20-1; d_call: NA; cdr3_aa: CSARDQMTGGAGKTQYF; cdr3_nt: TGCAGTGCTAGAGATCAGATGACAGGAGGGGCAGGAAAGACCCAGTACTTC
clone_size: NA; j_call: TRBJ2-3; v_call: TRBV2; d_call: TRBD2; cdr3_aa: CASSSGLAGARVTDTQYF; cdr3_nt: TGTGCCAGCAGCTCGGGACTAGCGGGAGCCCGTGTTACAGATACGCAGTATTTT
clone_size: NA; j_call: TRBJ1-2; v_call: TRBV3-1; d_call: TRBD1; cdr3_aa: CASSHPGTALYGYTF; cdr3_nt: TGTGCCAGCAGCCATCCCGGGACAGCGCTTTATGGCTACACCTTC
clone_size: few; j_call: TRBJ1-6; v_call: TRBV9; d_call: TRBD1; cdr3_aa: CASSLTQGGSVLHF; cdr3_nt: TGTGCCAGCAGCCTTACTCAGGGGGGGTCGGTCCTCCACTTT
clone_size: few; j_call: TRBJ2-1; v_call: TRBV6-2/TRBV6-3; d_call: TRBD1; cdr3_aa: CASSYLAGTGWYEQFF; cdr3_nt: TGTGCCAGCAGTTACTTGGCCGGGACAGGGTGGTATGAGCAGTTCTTC
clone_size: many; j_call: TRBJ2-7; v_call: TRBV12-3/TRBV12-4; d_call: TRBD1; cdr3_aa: CASRAGGPSYEQYF; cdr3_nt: TGTGCCAGCAGAGCAGGGGGCCCCTCCTACGAGCAGTACTTC
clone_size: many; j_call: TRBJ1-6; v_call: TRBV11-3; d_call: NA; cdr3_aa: CASSLQGSGSPLHF; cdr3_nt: TGTGCCAGCAGCCTTCAGGGAAGTGGTTCACCCCTCCACTTT
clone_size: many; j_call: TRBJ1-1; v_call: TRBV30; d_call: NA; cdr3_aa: CAWSGPGPGGGENEAFF; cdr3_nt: TGTGCCTGGAGCGGACCCGGGCCAGGAGGTGGGGAGAATGAAGCTTTCTTT
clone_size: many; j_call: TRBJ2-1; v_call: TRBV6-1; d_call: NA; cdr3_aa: CASSQDRSSYNEQFF; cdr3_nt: TGTGCCAGCAGCCAGGACAGAAGCTCCTACAATGAGCAGTTCTTC
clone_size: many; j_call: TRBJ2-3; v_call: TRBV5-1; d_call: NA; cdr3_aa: CASSPGAVLPSTDTQYF; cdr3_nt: TGCGCCAGCAGCCCCGGGGCGGTTCTGCCTAGCACAGATACGCAGTATTTT
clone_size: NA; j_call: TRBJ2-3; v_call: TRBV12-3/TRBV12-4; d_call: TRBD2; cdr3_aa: CASSRLAGGLSSTDTQYF; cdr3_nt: TGTGCCAGCAGCCGACTAGCGGGGGGACTCTCTAGCACAGATACGCAGTATTTT
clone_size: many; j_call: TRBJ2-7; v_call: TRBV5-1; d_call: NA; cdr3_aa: CASSLEDEQYF; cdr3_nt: TGCGCCAGCAGCTTGGAGGACGAGCAGTACTTC
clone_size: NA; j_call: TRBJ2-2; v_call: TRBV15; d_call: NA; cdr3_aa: CATSRTLTGLSGELFF; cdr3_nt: TGTGCCACCAGCAGAACCCTGACAGGTTTATCGGGGGAGCTGTTTTTT
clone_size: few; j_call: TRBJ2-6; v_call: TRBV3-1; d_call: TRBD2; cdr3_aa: CASSPAGAGGPMSGANVLTF; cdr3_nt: TGTGCCAGCAGCCCAGCCGGGGCGGGAGGGCCGATGTCCGGGGCCAACGTCCTGACTTTC
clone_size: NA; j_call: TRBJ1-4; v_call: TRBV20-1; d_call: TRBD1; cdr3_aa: CSAPTRTGNEKLFF; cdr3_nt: TGCAGTGCCCCTACGAGGACAGGCAATGAAAAACTGTTTTTT
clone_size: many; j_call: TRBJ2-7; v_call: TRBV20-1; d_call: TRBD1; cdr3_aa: CSARDQTGGASEQYF; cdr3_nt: TGCAGTGCTAGAGACCAGACAGGGGGCGCGTCCGAGCAGTACTTC
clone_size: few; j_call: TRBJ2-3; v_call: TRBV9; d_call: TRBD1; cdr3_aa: CASSVYLQGADTQYF; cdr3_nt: TGTGCCAGCAGCGTATATCTCCAGGGGGCAGATACGCAGTATTTT
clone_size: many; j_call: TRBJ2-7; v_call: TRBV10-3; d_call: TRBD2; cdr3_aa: CATAATTSGSNEQYF; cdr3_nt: TGTGCCACCGCCGCGACGACTAGCGGGAGCAACGAGCAGTACTTC
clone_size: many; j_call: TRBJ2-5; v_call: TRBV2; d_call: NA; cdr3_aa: CASQAFETQYF; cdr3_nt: TGTGCCTCACAGGCATTTGAGACCCAGTACTTC
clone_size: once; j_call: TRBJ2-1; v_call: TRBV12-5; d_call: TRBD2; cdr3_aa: CASGFDGAGGQFF; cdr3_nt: TGTGCTAGTGGTTTCGACGGGGCGGGAGGTCAGTTCTTC
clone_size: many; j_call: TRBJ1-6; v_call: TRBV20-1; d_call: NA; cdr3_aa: CSAIPGGGISYNSPLHF; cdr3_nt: TGCAGTGCTATCCCGGGAGGGGGGATCTCCTATAATTCACCCCTCCACTTT
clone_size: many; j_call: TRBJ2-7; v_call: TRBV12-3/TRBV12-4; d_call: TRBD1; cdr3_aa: CASSFRGAGGSYEQYF; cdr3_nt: TGTGCCAGCAGTTTTAGAGGGGCAGGGGGCTCCTACGAGCAGTACTTC
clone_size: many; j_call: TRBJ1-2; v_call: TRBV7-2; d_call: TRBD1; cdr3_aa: CASSNRGNYGYTF; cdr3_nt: TGTGCCAGCAGCAACAGGGGGAACTATGGCTACACCTTC
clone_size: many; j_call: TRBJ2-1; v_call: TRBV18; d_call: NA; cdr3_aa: CASSPQDSYNEQFF; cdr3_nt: TGTGCCAGCTCACCCCAGGACAGTTACAATGAGCAGTTCTTC
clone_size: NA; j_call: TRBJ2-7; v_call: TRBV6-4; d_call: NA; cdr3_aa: CASNPRGDPREQYF; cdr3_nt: TGTGCCAGCAACCCGAGGGGTGACCCGAGGGAGCAGTACTTC
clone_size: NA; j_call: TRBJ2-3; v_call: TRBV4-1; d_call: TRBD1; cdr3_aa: CASSDRGARTDTQYF; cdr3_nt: TGCGCCAGCAGCGACAGGGGTGCTCGTACAGATACGCAGTATTTT
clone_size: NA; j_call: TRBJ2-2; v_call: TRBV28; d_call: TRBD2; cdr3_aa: CASSGLAGHTGELFF; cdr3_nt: TGTGCCAGCAGTGGACTAGCGGGTCACACCGGGGAGCTGTTTTTT
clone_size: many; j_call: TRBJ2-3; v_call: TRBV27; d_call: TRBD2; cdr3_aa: CASSREVADTQYF; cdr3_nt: TGTGCCAGCAGCCGGGAGGTGGCCGATACGCAGTATTTT
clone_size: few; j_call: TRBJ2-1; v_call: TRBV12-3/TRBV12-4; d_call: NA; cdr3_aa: CASRPSPAYNEQFF; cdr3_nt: TGTGCCAGCAGGCCTTCACCAGCTTACAATGAGCAGTTCTTC
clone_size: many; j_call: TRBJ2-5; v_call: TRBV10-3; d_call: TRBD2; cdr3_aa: CAIGRGGVEETQYF; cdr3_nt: TGTGCCATCGGAAGGGGAGGGGTCGAAGAGACCCAGTACTTC
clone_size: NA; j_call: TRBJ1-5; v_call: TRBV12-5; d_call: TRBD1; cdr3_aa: CASGLAGTGNNQPQHF; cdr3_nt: TGTGCTAGTGGTTTGGCCGGGACAGGGAACAATCAGCCCCAGCATTTT
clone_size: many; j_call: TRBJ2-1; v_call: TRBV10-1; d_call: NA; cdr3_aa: CASSDPSVIGNEQFF; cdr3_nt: TGCGCCAGCAGTGACCCTAGTGTAATAGGGAATGAGCAGTTCTTC
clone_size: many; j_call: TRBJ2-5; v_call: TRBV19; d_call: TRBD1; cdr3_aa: CASSIGPGQGAQGETQYF; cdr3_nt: TGTGCCAGTAGTATCGGACCGGGGCAGGGGGCGCAGGGAGAGACCCAGTACTTC
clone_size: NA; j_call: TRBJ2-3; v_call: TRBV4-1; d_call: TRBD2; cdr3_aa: CASSQDEQREGQGDTQYF; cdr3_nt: TGCGCCAGCAGCCAAGACGAGCAGCGGGAGGGCCAGGGAGATACGCAGTATTTT
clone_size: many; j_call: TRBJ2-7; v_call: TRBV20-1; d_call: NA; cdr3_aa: CSAFPHVDGTYEQYF; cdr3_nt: TGCAGTGCTTTTCCCCACGTCGACGGAACCTACGAGCAGTACTTC
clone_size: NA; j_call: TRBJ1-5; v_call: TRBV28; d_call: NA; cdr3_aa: CASSLVGGGINQPQHF; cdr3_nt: TGTGCCAGCAGTTTAGTCGGGGGGGGGATCAATCAGCCCCAGCATTTT
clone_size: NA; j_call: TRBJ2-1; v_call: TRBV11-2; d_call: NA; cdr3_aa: CASSALDGDYNEQFF; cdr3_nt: TGTGCCAGCAGCGCGCTAGACGGGGACTACAATGAGCAGTTCTTC
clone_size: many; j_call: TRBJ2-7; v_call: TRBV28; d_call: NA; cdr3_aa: CASSFRNSYEQYF; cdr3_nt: TGTGCCAGCAGTTTTCGGAACTCCTACGAGCAGTACTTC
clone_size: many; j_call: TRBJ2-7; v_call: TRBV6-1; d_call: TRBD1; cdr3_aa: CASSESVPGTGGYEQYF; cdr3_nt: TGTGCCAGCAGTGAATCAGTTCCCGGGACAGGGGGCTACGAGCAGTACTTC
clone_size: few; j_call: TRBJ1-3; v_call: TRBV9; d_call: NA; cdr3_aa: CASSGDDFSGNTIYF; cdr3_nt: TGTGCCAGCAGCGGGGACGACTTCTCTGGAAACACCATATATTTT